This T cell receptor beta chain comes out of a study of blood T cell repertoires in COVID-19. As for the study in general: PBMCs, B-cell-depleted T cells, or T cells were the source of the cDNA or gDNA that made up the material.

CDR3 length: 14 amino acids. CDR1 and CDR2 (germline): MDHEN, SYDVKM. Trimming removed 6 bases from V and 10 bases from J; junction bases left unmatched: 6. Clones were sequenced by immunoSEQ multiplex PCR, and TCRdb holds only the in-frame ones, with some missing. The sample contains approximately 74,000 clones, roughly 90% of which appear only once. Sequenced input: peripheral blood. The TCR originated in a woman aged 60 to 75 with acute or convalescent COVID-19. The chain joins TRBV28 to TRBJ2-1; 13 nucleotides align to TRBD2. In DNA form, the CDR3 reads TGTGCCAGCAGGACGGGACTAGCGGGACGCGAGCAGTTCTTC. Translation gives CASRTGLAGREQFF.